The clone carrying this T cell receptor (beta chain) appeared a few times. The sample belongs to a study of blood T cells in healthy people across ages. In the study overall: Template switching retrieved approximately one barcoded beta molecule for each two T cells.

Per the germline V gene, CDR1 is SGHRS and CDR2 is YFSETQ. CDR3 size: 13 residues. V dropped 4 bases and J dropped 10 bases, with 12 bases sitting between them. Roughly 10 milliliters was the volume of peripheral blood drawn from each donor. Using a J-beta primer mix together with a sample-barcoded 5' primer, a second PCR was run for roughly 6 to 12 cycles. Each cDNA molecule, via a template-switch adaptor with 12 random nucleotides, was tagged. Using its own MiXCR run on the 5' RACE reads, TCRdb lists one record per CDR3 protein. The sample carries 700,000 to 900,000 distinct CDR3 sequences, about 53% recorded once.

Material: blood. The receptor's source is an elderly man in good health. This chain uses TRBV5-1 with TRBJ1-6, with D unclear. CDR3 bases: TGCGCCAGCAGCCCGGGCCCAAGGTCACCCCTCCACTTT. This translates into CASSPGPRSPLHF.